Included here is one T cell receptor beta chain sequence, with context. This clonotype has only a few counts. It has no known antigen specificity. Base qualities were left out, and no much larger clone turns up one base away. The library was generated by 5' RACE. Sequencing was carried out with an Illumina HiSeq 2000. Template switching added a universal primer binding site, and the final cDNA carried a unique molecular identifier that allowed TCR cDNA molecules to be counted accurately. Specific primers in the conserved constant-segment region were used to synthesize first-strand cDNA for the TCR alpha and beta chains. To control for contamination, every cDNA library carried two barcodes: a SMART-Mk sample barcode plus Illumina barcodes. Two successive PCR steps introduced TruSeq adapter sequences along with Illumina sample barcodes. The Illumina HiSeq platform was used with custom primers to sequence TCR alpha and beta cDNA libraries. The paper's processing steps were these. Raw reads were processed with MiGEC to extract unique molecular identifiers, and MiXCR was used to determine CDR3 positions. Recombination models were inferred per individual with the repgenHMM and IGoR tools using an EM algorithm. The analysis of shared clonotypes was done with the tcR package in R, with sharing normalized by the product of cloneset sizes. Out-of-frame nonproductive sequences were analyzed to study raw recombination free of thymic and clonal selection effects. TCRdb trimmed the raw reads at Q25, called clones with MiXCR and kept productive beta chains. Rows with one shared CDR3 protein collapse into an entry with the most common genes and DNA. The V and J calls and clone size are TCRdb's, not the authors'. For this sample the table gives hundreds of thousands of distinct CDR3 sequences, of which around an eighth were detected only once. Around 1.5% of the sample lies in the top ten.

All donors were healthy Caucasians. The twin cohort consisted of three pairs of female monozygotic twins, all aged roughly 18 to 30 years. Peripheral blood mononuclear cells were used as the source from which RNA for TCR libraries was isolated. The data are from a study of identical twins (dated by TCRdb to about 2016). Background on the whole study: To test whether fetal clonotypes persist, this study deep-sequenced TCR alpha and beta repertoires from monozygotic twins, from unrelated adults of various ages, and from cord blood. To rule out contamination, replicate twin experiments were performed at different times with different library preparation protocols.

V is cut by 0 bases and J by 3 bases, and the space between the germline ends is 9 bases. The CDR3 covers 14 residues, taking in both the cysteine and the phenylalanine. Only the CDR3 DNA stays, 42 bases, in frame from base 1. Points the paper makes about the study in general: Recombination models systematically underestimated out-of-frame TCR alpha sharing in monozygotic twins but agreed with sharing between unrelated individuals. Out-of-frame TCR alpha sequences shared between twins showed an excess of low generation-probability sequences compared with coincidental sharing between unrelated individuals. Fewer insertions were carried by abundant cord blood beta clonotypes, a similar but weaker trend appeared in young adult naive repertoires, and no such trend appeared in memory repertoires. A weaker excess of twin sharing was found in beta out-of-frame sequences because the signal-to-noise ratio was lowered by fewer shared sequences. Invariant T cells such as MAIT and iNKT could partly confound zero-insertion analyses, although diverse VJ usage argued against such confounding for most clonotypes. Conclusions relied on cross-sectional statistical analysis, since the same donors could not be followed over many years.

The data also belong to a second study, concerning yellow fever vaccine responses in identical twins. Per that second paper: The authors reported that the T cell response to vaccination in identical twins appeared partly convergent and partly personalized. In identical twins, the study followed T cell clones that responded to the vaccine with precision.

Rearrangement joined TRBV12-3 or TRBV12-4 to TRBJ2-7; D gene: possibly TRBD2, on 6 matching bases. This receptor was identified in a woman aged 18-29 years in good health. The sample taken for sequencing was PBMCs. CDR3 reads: CASSLAGGLYEQYF. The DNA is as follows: TGTGCCAGCAGTTTAGCCGGGGGACTCTACGAGCAGTACTTC.